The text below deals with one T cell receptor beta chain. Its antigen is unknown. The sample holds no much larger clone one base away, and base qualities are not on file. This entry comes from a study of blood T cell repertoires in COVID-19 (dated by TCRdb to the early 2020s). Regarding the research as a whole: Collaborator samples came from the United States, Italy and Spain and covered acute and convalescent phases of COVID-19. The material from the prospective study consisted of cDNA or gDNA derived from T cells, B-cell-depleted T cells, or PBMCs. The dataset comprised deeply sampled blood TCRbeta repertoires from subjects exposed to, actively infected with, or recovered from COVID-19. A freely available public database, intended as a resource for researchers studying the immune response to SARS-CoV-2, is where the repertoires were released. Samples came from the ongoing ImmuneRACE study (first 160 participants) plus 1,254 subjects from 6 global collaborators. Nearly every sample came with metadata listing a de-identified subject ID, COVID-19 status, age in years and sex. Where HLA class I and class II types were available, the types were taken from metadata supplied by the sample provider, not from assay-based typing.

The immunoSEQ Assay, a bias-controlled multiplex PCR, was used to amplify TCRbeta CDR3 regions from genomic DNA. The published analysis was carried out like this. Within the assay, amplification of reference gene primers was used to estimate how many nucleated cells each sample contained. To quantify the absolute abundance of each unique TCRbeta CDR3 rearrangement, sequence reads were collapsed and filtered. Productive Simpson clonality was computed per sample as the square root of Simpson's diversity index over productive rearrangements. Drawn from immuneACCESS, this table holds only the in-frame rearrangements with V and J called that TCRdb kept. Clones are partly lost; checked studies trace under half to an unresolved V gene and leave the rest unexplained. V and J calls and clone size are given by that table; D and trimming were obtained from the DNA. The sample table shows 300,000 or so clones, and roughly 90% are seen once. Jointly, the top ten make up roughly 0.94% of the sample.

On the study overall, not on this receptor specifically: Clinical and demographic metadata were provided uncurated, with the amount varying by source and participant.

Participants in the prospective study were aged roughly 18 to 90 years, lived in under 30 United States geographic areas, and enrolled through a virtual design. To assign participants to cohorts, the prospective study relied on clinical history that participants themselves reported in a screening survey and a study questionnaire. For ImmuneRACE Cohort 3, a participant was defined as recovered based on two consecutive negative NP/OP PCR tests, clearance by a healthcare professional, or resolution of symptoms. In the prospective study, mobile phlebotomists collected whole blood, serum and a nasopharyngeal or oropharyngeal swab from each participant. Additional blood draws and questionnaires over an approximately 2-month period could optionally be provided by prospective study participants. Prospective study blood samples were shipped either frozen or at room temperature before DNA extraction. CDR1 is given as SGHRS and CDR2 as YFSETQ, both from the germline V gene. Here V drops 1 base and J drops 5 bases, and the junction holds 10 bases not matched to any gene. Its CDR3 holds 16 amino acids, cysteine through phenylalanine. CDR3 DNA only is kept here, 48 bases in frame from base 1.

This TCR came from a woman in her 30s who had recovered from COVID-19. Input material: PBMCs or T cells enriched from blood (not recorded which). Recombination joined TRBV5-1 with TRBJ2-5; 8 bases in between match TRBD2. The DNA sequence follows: TGCGCCAGCAGCTTGAGCGGGGGCCGAATGGGTGAGACCCAGTACTTC. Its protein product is CASSLSGGRMGETQYF.